This T cell receptor (beta chain) was identified in a study of blood T cell repertoires in COVID-19. About the study: T cells, B-cell-depleted T cells, or PBMCs supplied cDNA or gDNA.

Trimming took 2 bases from V and 4 from J; bases not matched to a gene: 5. The CDR3 has 15 residues. In germline, CDR1 is WSHSY, CDR2 SAAADI. Method: immunoSEQ multiplex PCR; TCRdb's copy keeps in-frame clones and lacks some. In the table there are hundreds of thousands of clones, 88% of which are singletons. This clone appeared a single time. This receptor was taken from a woman between 65 and 79 years old with COVID-19, enrolled during active disease. Sequencing was done on a sample of peripheral blood. V usage is TRBV10-2 and J usage is TRBJ2-7, with TRBD2 matching over 10 bases. CDR3 sequence reads: CASSEEAGGLYEQYF. CDR3 DNA sequence: TGCGCCAGCAGTGAGGAAGCGGGGGGGCTTTACGAGCAGTACTTC.